Presented here are 32 T cell receptor beta chains from one specimen sequenced in a study of type 1 regulatory T cells. From the reads, TCRdb called clonotypes with MiXCR, one entry per CDR3 protein. This sample has 2,600 or so distinct CDR3 sequences; roughly 7% occur once, and the top ten carry about 2.2%. Sequenced input: CD4+ T cells, either the whole sample or a sorted fraction (not recorded which). All receptors derive from a human donor in good health.

This clonotype ranks as medium-sized. J is TRBJ2-7 and V is TRBV10-3, with 10 bases that match TRBD2. Germline CDR1 ENHRY, CDR2 SYGVKD. There are 17 residues in the CDR3. V lost 4 bases and J lost 0; bases outside the gene matches: 9. CDR3 in DNA: TGTGCCATCAGTGCGCAGCGGGGGGGCTCGGGCTCCTACGAGCAGTACTTC. This codes for CAISAQRGGSGSYEQYF.

This clonotype is medium-sized (0.01 to 0.1%) within its sample. The genes are TRBV29-1 and TRBJ2-5; D call uncertain. V was shortened by 5 bases and J by 2 bases, with 15 bases between the two germline ends. The germline gives CDR1 SQVTM, CDR2 ANQGSEA. The CDR3 loop spans 14 amino acids. CDR3: CSVHRSRFQETQYF. CDR3 in DNA: TGCAGCGTTCATAGATCGAGGTTTCAAGAGACCCAGTACTTC. Combining the CDR3 with reference TRBV29-1 and TRBJ2-5 gives the whole variable domain SAVISQKPSRDICQRGTSLTIQCQVDSQVTMMFWYRQQPGQSLTLIATANQGSEATYESGFVIDKFPISRPNLTFSTLTVSNMSPEDSSIYLCSVHRSRFQETQYFGPGTRLLVL.

Concerning this clonotype itself: A junction end diverges from the germline sequence, so it may reflect a read error. The chain joins TRBV5-1 to TRBJ1-1, with D maybe TRBD1 (5 bases). CDR1 is SGHRS and CDR2 is YFSETQ in the germline V gene. This CDR3 region has 13 residues. The CDR3 loop is CAISLTANTVAFF. The CDR3 coding sequence is TGCGCCATCAGCTTGACAGCTAACACTGTAGCTTTCTTT.

V usage is TRBV20-1 and J usage is TRBJ2-2; 8 bases are shared with TRBD2. The length of the CDR3 is 14 residues. Germline V gene lookup returns CDR1 DFQATT and CDR2 SNEGSKA (reference sequence). With 3 bases clipped from V and 15 bases from J, the junction kept 15 bases outside the gene matches. This chain's CDR3 is CSASRVSGTGGVFF. DNA of the CDR3: TGCAGTGCTAGCAGGGTCAGCGGCACCGGGGGGGTGTTTTTT.

This clonotype counts as medium-sized. V is TRBV4-1 and J is TRBJ2-7, with 13 positions matching TRBD2. The germline V gene has CDR1 MGHRA and CDR2 YSYEKL. This CDR3 is built from 15 residues. Unmatched junction bases numbered 5, after V lost 4 bases and J lost 5 bases. The CDR3: CASSRRTSGGDEQYF. The CDR3 nucleotides read TGCGCCAGCAGCCGACGGACTAGCGGGGGCGACGAGCAGTACTTC.

In its sample, this clonotype is medium-sized. The chain has TRBV7-9 and TRBJ1-5; tentative D call: TRBD1 (5 bases). The ends were cut back, 5 bases at V and 9 bases at J, with 17 bases in the middle. Germline assignment: CDR1 SEHNR and CDR2 FQNEAQ (reference sequence). This CDR3 has 14 amino acids. CDR3 sequence (DNA): TGTGCCAGCAGCGTTAATGGGGACGGAGCGCCCCAGCATTTT. Amino acid sequence: CASSVNGDGAPQHF.

This clonotype was detected only once. It may be a read error: a sequence one base away is much more abundant. This chain uses TRBV5-1 with TRBJ1-1; no firm D call. The length of the CDR3 is 15 residues. Per the germline V gene, CDR1 is SGHRS and CDR2 is YFSETQ. Between the trimmed V and J ends, which lost 1 base and 1 base, there was a span of 11 bases. CDR3 sequence (DNA): TGCGCCAGCAGCTTGTCACCGTCTACGAACACTGAAGCTTTCTTT. Translated, it gives CASSLSPSTNTEAFF.

This clonotype is labeled medium-sized. The rearrangement joins TRBV5-1 to TRBJ2-2; D not resolved. CDR1 and CDR2 (germline): SGHRS, YFSETQ. The CDR3 is 19 amino acids. Between the trimmed V and J ends, which lost 2 bases and 1 base, there was a span of 21 bases. The CDR3 protein is CASSLPFSRSLRNTGELFF. In DNA form, the CDR3 reads TGCGCCAGCAGCTTACCTTTTTCACGGTCCCTAAGGAACACCGGGGAGCTGTTTTTT.

This clonotype is large by share. The chain links TRBV20-1 to TRBJ2-1; TRBD1 might be the D (6 bases). The germline V gene encodes CDR1 DFQATT and CDR2 SNEGSKA (reference sequence). V was shortened by 6 bases and J by 7 bases, with 22 bases between the two germline ends. The CDR3 is 15 amino acids. CDR3 in amino acids: CSAGVMGQVRNEQFF. CDR3 nucleotides: TGCAGTGCCGGGGTTATGGGACAAGTTCGAAATGAGCAGTTCTTC.

By sample share, this clonotype is medium-sized. The genes are TRBV29-1 and TRBJ2-7; no reliable D call. V dropped 6 bases and J dropped 3 bases, with 12 bases sitting between them. From germline, CDR1 is SQVTM and CDR2 ANQGSEA. CDR3 length equals 12 residues. In nucleotides, the CDR3 is TGCAGCGTCCGAATCTCTAACTACGAGCAGTACTTC. Translating it yields CSVRISNYEQYF.

This clonotype ranks as medium-sized (0.01 to 0.1%). The gene calls are TRBV7-9 and TRBJ2-4; TRBD2 might be the D (5 bases). The ends were cut back, 1 base at V and 0 bases at J, with 13 bases in the middle. The CDR3 totals 17 residues. CDR1 and CDR2 from the germline V gene are SEHNR and FQNEAQ (reference sequence). CDR3 protein: CASSLGTDLLAKNIQYF. CDR3 sequence (DNA): TGTGCCAGCAGCTTAGGGACGGACTTATTAGCCAAAAACATTCAGTACTTC.

In its sample, this clonotype is medium-sized. The V call is TRBV7-2, the J call TRBJ1-2, with unresolved D. V lost 1 base, J lost 7 bases, and 19 bases lay in between. The germline V gene has CDR1 SGHTA and CDR2 FQGNSA. This CDR3 region has 16 residues. This CDR3 is CASSLVQTLGNSGYTF. In nucleotides, the CDR3 is TGTGCCAGCAGCTTAGTACAAACTTTGGGTAACAGTGGCTACACCTTC.

By sample fraction, this clonotype is medium-sized. This sequence joins TRBV7-2 and TRBJ2-3; 9 bases are shared with TRBD2. The CDR3 consists of 16 residues. After removal of 1 base from V and 4 bases from J, the junction contained 6 bases not matched to a gene. Germline V gene data show CDR1 as SGHTA and CDR2 as FQGNSA. CDR3 sequence reads: CASSLGGAGGSDTQYF. The CDR3 DNA reads as TGTGCCAGCAGCTTAGGTGGAGCGGGGGGATCAGATACGCAGTATTTT.

By share of the sample, this clonotype is medium-sized. The chain has TRBV3-1 and TRBJ2-3; 13 bases are a match to TRBD2. The CDR3 runs to 18 residues. The V and J ends lost 3 bases and 5 bases, in that order; junction bases with no gene match: 11. The V gene's germline CDR1 is LGHDT and CDR2 YNNKEL (reference sequence). The CDR3 region is CASSHAKPGLAGIDTQYF. The CDR3 coding sequence is TGTGCCAGCAGCCATGCAAAACCGGGACTAGCGGGGATAGATACGCAGTATTTT.

This clonotype rates as medium-sized (0.01 to 0.1%). The rearrangement links TRBV7-9 to TRBJ1-6, with unresolved D. Germline CDR1 and CDR2: SEHNR and FQNEAQ (reference sequence). Trimming took 0 bases from V and 8 from J, leaving 8 bases between them. This CDR3 region has 14 residues. The CDR3 region is CASSLATAHSPLHF. CDR3 nucleotide sequence: TGTGCCAGCAGCTTAGCGACTGCTCATTCACCCCTCCACTTT.

This clonotype is termed medium-sized. The chain uses TRBV20-1 and TRBJ1-2, with a weak D call TRBD1 (5 bases). Looked up from germline, CDR1 is DFQATT and CDR2 is SNEGSKA (reference sequence). V was clipped by 6 bases and J by 0 bases, with 8 bases between them. CDR3 length equals 12 residues. CDR3 region: CSATGTNYGYTF. DNA for the CDR3: TGCAGTGCCACAGGAACTAACTATGGCTACACCTTC.

This clonotype is classed as medium-sized (0.01 to 0.1%). The chain couples TRBV28 to TRBJ1-4; D may be TRBD1 (5 bases). From germline, CDR1 is MDHEN and CDR2 SYDVKM. Trimming left V 2 bases short and J 7 bases short, with 11 bases between. This CDR3 contains 14 residues. The CDR3 protein is CASSLKGKGEKLFF. Written as DNA, the CDR3 is TGTGCCAGCAGTTTAAAGGGGAAAGGTGAAAAACTGTTTTTT. Full variable domain (outside the CDR3, taken from reference TRBV28 and TRBJ1-4): DVKVTQSSRYLVKRTGEKVFLECVQDMDHENMFWYRQDPGLGLRLIYFSYDVKMKEKGDIPEGYSVSREKKERFSLILESASTNQTSMYLCASSLKGKGEKLFFGSGTQLSVL.

By its share, this clonotype is medium-sized. This sequence joins TRBV6-5 and TRBJ2-3; D not certain. Trimming took off 2 bases at V and 9 bases at J, with 9 bases between the two ends. The CDR3 runs 12 residues. Germline V gene lookup returns CDR1 MNHEY and CDR2 SVGAGI. The CDR3 spells CASSYGFGTQYF. CDR3 sequence (DNA): TGTGCCAGCAGTTACGGTTTCGGAACGCAGTATTTT.

By sample share, this clonotype is medium-sized. V is TRBV28 and J is TRBJ1-5, with D possibly matching TRBD1 (5 bases). The CDR3 covers 17 residues. From germline, CDR1 is MDHEN and CDR2 SYDVKM. The V end was cut by 7 bases, the J end by 2 bases, with 21 bases between. CDR3 bases: TGTGCCAGCAATTTCGAACCTGGACATCCCGGCAATCAGCCCCAGCATTTT. It codes for CASNFEPGHPGNQPQHF.

By sample fraction, this clonotype is medium-sized (0.01 to 0.1%). V and J are TRBV11-3 and TRBJ2-7; D uncertain. The CDR3 is 14 residues long. V gave up 5 bases and J gave up 1 base, with 12 bases separating them. Germline V gene lookup returns CDR1 SGHNT and CDR2 YENEEA. CDR3 region: CASSPAPFSYEQYF. For the CDR3, the DNA is TGTGCCAGCAGCCCGGCTCCCTTTTCCTACGAGCAGTACTTC.

By share, this clonotype counts as medium-sized. The genes are TRBV5-1 and TRBJ2-7, with 9 bases fitting TRBD1. The CDR3 has 17 amino acids. CDR1 and CDR2 (germline): SGHRS, YFSETQ. V lost 3 bases, J lost 0 bases, and 10 bases stayed unmatched. The CDR3 is CASSYSGTGTGSYEQYF. DNA of the CDR3: TGCGCCAGCAGCTATTCTGGGACAGGGACGGGCTCCTACGAGCAGTACTTC.

This clonotype is medium-sized in the sample. The CDR3 DNA sequence: TGTGCCAGCAGCTTAGCGCATTATTCGGAGACCCAGTACTTC. Amino acid sequence: CASSLAHYSETQYF. The J gene is TRBJ2-5, the V gene TRBV7-2; no firm D call. Looked up from germline, CDR1 is SGHTA and CDR2 is FQGNSA. Trimming took off 0 bases at V and 5 bases at J, with 10 bases between the two ends. CDR3 length: 14 amino acids.

By sample fraction, this clonotype is medium-sized. The V and J genes are TRBV6-2 or TRBV6-3 and TRBJ2-5, with a possible D match to TRBD2 (6 bases). With 5 bases removed from V and 5 bases from J, the gap between germline ends came to 27 bases. Germline CDR1 MNHEY, CDR2 SVGEGT. The CDR3 loop spans 18 amino acids. The CDR3 bases are TGTGCCAGCAGTACAACGTATGGTACAGGCCCGGCGGGGGAGACCCAGTACTTC. Its protein is CASSTTYGTGPAGETQYF.

This clonotype counts as medium-sized (0.01 to 0.1%). The V and J genes are TRBV9 and TRBJ1-2, with D possibly being TRBD1 (5 bases). V gave up 7 bases and J gave up 5 bases, with 12 bases separating them. The CDR3 sequence is 12 residues long. The germline CDR1 and CDR2 sequences are SGDLS and YYNGEE. In DNA form, the CDR3 reads TGTGCCAGCGGGGCGGGTAGATATGGCTACACCTTC. Translated: CASGAGRYGYTF.

By share of the sample, this clonotype is medium-sized (0.01 to 0.1%). The rearrangement uses TRBV7-2 and TRBJ1-4; no reliable D call. V lost 5 bases and J lost 5, with 12 bases in between. CDR1 and CDR2 (germline): SGHTA, FQGNSA. This CDR3 is 14 amino acids long. The CDR3: CASSASGINEKLFF. In nucleotides, the CDR3 is TGTGCCAGCAGCGCAAGCGGGATCAATGAAAAACTGTTTTTT.

This clonotype was seen a few times. Mismatch with germline at one junction end may stem from a read error. This chain links TRBV7-2 with TRBJ1-4, with 9 bases aligning to TRBD1. CDR3 size: 14 residues. Germline V CDR1 and CDR2: SGHTA, FQGNSA. CDR3 in amino acids: CVSSLDRGYEKLFF. In nucleotides, the CDR3 is TGTGTCAGCAGCCTGGACAGGGGCTATGAAAAACTGTTTTTT.

This clonotype came up once. V and J are TRBV6-2 or TRBV6-3 and TRBJ2-7, with D unresolved. The CDR3 covers 13 residues. From germline, CDR1 is MNHEY and CDR2 SVGEGT. V was shortened by 6 bases and J by 5 bases, with 14 bases between the two germline ends. CDR3 in DNA: TGTGCCAGCAGCCCCACAATTCAAGACGAGCAGTACTTC. Translation: CASSPTIQDEQYF.

This clonotype is termed medium-sized. The chain links TRBV20-1 to TRBJ2-1; D perhaps matches TRBD2 (6 bases). This CDR3 region has 14 residues. V was shortened by 2 bases and J by 6 bases, with 14 bases between the two germline ends. The germline V gene encodes CDR1 DFQATT and CDR2 SNEGSKA (reference sequence). The CDR3 sequence is CSARRAGTPNEQFF. For the CDR3, the DNA is TGCAGTGCTAGAAGGGCGGGGACGCCCAATGAGCAGTTCTTC.

This clonotype is medium-sized within its sample. The chain has TRBV5-5 and TRBJ1-1; tentative D call: TRBD1 (5 bases). Germline CDR1 reads SGHKS; CDR2 reads YYEKEE (reference sequence). The CDR3 extends over 14 amino acids. Deletions cut 4 bases from V and 7 bases from J, with 17 bases between. In DNA, the CDR3 is TGTGCCAGCAGCGGTTTGTTTCAGGGAAATGAAGCTTTCTTT. As protein: CASSGLFQGNEAFF. The whole variable domain, remainder taken from reference TRBV5-5 and TRBJ1-1, is DAGVTQSPTHLIKTRGQQVTLRCSPISGHKSVSWYQQVLGQGPQFIFQYYEKEERGRGNFPDRFSARQFPNYSSELNVNALLLGDSALYLCASSGLFQGNEAFFGQGTRLTVV.

By sample share, this clonotype is medium-sized (0.01 to 0.1%). V is TRBV7-2 and J is TRBJ1-2; maybe TRBD1 (5 bases). The V and J ends lost 1 base and 3 bases respectively, with 9 bases between them. The CDR3 runs to 14 residues. CDR1 SGHTA and CDR2 FQGNSA come from the germline V gene. CDR3 region: CASSLGGFHYGYTF. For the CDR3, the DNA is TGTGCCAGCAGCTTAGGGGGGTTCCACTATGGCTACACCTTC.

This clonotype is termed medium-sized. This chain links TRBV6-6 with TRBJ1-5, with D unresolved. Germline assignment: CDR1 MNHNY and CDR2 SVGAGI (reference sequence). The CDR3 length is 13 residues. V was pared by 2 bases and J by 9 bases, with 11 bases between. The CDR3 DNA follows: TGTGCCAGCAGTTACCTTTCTTCGGCGCCCCAGCATTTT. Its protein product is CASSYLSSAPQHF.

The sample holds a few counts of this clonotype. It may be a read error: a sequence one base away is much more abundant. The V call is TRBV4-1, the J call TRBJ2-1, with 14 nucleotides matching TRBD2. Germline CDR1 reads MGHRA; CDR2 reads YSYEKL. Unmatched junction bases numbered 10, after V lost 1 base and J lost 8 bases. The CDR3 spans 18 residues. The CDR3, as DNA: TGCGCCAGCAGCCAAGTATACTTGGGACTAGCGGGGGCTCATGAGCAGTTCTTC. It yields the protein CASSQVYLGLAGAHEQFF.